This T cell receptor (beta chain) originates from a study of blood T cell repertoires in COVID-19. Study-wide context: Sites across the United States, Italy and Spain contributed samples from acute and convalescent COVID-19.

Germline V gene data show CDR1 as MNHNS and CDR2 as SASEGT. V was trimmed by 3 bases and J by 4 bases, leaving 15 bases between them. This CDR3 has 15 amino acids. Assay: immunoSEQ multiplex PCR; the TCRdb copy retains only in-frame clones and omits some. The profile shows approximately 400,000 clones, more than 75% of them singletons. Among Cohort 3 donors, those recovered had two negative PCRs, clearance, or symptom resolution. This chain connects TRBV6-1 to TRBJ1-1; TRBD1 might be the D (5 bases). The sequencing input was PBMCs or T cells enriched from blood (not recorded which). This TCR derives from a woman under 30 who had recovered from COVID-19. In DNA, the CDR3 is TGTGCCAGCAGTGAGTTCAGGGATCTGGGCACTGAAGCTTTCTTT. Translated: CASSEFRDLGTEAFF.